Below, 19 T cell receptor beta chains from the same sample are listed, as sequenced in a study of tumour-infiltrating T cells in Burkitt lymphoma. Sequenced by immunoSEQ multiplex PCR; TCRdb stores in-frame clones only, minus some. The table shows around 1,500 clones, with over 8.5% occurring only once. Sequencing was carried out using tumor tissue. The source of these receptors is a human donor with Burkitt lymphoma.

This chain links TRBV30 with TRBJ1-1; weak D call: TRBD1 (5 bases). Deletions cut 1 base from V and 0 bases from J, with 18 bases between. The CDR3 totals 17 residues. Per the germline V gene, CDR1 is GTSNPN and CDR2 is SVGIG (reference sequence). In DNA form, the CDR3 reads TGTGCCTGGAGTGGGGGCCTTCGCCTTGTTATGAACACTGAAGCTTTCTTT. It yields the protein CAWSGGLRLVMNTEAFF.

Only a few counts were recorded for this clone. The chain employs TRBV19 and TRBJ2-6, with 9 bases fitting TRBD1. V was clipped by 3 bases and J by 4 bases; unmatched bases: 4. CDR3 length equals 16 residues. Looked up from germline, CDR1 is LNHDA and CDR2 is SQIVND (reference sequence). The CDR3 loop reads CASSMGQGTGANVLTF. In nucleotides, the CDR3 is TGTGCCAGTAGTATGGGACAGGGAACCGGGGCCAACGTCCTGACTTTC.

This chain joins TRBV5-5 and TRBJ2-7, with D tentatively TRBD2 (6 bases). The CDR3 sequence is 12 residues long. V dropped 5 bases and J dropped 3 bases, with 9 bases sitting between them. Per germline, CDR1 SGHKS and CDR2 YYEKEE (reference sequence). The CDR3 loop reads CASSMDYYEQYF. The CDR3 DNA is TGTGCCAGCAGTATGGACTACTACGAGCAGTACTTC.

This chain connects TRBV2 to TRBJ2-5; a possible D gene is TRBD2 (6 bases). Between the trimmed V and J ends, which lost 10 bases and 5 bases, there was a span of 20 bases. Germline V gene data show CDR1 as SNHLY and CDR2 as FYNNEI. The CDR3 runs to 14 residues. CDR3 sequence: CATSGLTNGETQYF. The CDR3, as DNA: TGTGCCACCTCGGGACTCACTAATGGGGAGACCCAGTACTTC. The variable domain in full, completed from reference TRBV2 and TRBJ2-5, reads EPEVTQTPSHQVTQMGQEVILRCVPISNHLYFYWYRQILGQKVEFLVSFYNNEISEKSEIFDDQFSVERPDGSNFTLKIRSTKLEDSAMYFCATSGLTNGETQYFGPGTRLLVL.

The chain couples TRBV27 to TRBJ1-5; D gene ambiguous. The CDR3 contains 14 residues. V lost 8 bases and J lost 2, with 13 bases in between. From germline, CDR1 is MNHEY and CDR2 SMNVEV (reference sequence). As DNA, the CDR3 is TGTGCCAGCGGGGTCTTTACAGGCAATCAGCCCCAGCATTTT. This sequence encodes CASGVFTGNQPQHF.

This clone was seen only a few times. V is TRBV9 and J is TRBJ2-7; D is ambiguous. Trimming pared 1 base from V and 3 bases from J, leaving 8 bases between. Germline CDR1 reads SGDLS; CDR2 reads YYNGEE. The CDR3 spans 13 residues. CDR3 bases: TGTGCCAGCAGCGTAACCTCTGGCTACGAGCAGTACTTC. It is translated as CASSVTSGYEQYF.

CDR3 bases: TGCGCCAGCAGTCGGATTTCGTTGATCGCTGGGCAGTACTTC. Protein sequence: CASSRISLIAGQYF. The chain couples TRBV10-2 to TRBJ2-7; D is unclear. V lost 5 bases, J lost 9 bases, and 20 bases lay in between. The CDR3 is 14 residues long. Looked up from germline, CDR1 is WSHSY and CDR2 is SAAADI.

This clone rates as large. Within the sample, other DNA sequences also encode this same CDR3. The V and J genes are TRBV9 and TRBJ1-1, with D unresolved. Germline-derived CDR1 and CDR2 are SGDLS and YYNGEE. V was trimmed by 3 bases and J by 2 bases, leaving 8 bases between them. This CDR3 is built from 13 residues. In DNA form, the CDR3 reads TGTGCCAGCAGCGACAGCGGCAACACTGAAGCTTTCTTT. Its translation: CASSDSGNTEAFF. Full variable domain (rest looked up from reference TRBV9 and TRBJ1-1): DSGVTQTPKHLITATGQRVTLRCSPRSGDLSVYWYQQSLDQGLQFLIQYYNGEERAKGNILERFSAQQFPDLHSELNLSSLELGDSALYFCASSDSGNTEAFFGQGTRLTVV.

This clone occurred a few times. This chain joins TRBV11-1 and TRBJ1-2; no firm D call. The germline V gene encodes CDR1 SGHAT and CDR2 FQDESV (reference sequence). CDR3 size: 12 residues. V gave up 4 bases and J gave up 6 bases, with 9 bases separating them. The CDR3 sequence is CASSSQVDGYTF. CDR3 bases: TGTGCCAGCAGCTCGCAGGTAGATGGCTACACCTTC. The entire variable domain, with the rest obtained from reference TRBV11-1 and TRBJ1-2, is as follows: EAEVAQSPRYKITEKSQAVAFWCDPISGHATLYWYRQILGQGPELLVQFQDESVVDDSQLPKDRFSAERLKGVDSTLKIQPAELGDSAMYLCASSSQVDGYTFGSGTRLTVV.

In its sample, this clone is large (0.1 to 1%). The genes are TRBV6-5 and TRBJ1-2; tentatively, D is TRBD1 (5 bases). This CDR3 is 14 amino acids long. Per the germline V gene, CDR1 is MNHEY and CDR2 is SVGAGI. With 1 base removed from V and 4 bases from J, the gap between germline ends came to 10 bases. The CDR3: CASSYYPGTYGYTF. The CDR3 coding sequence is TGTGCCAGCAGTTACTACCCAGGGACCTATGGCTACACCTTC.

In its sample, this clone is large (0.1 to 1%). V and J are TRBV19 and TRBJ2-1; 11 nucleotides line up with TRBD1. The junction had 6 bases not matched to a gene; V was cut back by 5 bases and J by 0 bases. CDR3 length: 17 residues. CDR1 and CDR2 (germline): LNHDA, SQIVND (reference sequence). The CDR3 nucleotides are TGTGCCAGTAGTGTCTGGACAGGGGGCACCTCCTACAATGAGCAGTTCTTC. Translating it yields CASSVWTGGTSYNEQFF.

This clone has just a few counts. The V gene is TRBV13, the J gene TRBJ2-2; TRBD1 matches 10 bases. CDR3 length: 14 amino acids. V trimming: 4 bases; J trimming: 5 bases; junction bases outside the gene matches: 1. The germline gives CDR1 PRHDT, CDR2 FYEKMQ (reference sequence). The CDR3 loop is CASSWGQGTGELFF. CDR3 in DNA: TGTGCCAGCAGCTGGGGACAGGGGACCGGGGAGCTGTTTTTT.

The chain recombines TRBV11-3 with TRBJ1-3; 7 nucleotides line up with TRBD1. V lost 11 bases, J lost 2 bases, and 9 bases stayed unmatched. This CDR3 contains 14 residues. Looked up from germline, CDR1 is SGHNT and CDR2 is YENEEA. DNA for the CDR3: TGTGCCTGCCAGATCGGACAGGCTGGAAACACCATATATTTT. Amino acid sequence: CACQIGQAGNTIYF.

This clone was counted a few times. The chain carries TRBV14 and TRBJ1-2; 7 bases align to TRBD1. There are 15 residues in the CDR3. V shed 1 base, J shed 2 bases, and the junction held 4 bases outside the gene matches. Per germline, CDR1 SGHDN and CDR2 FVKESK. In DNA, the CDR3 is TGTGCCAGCAGCCAAGTCGACAGGGCCAACTATGGCTACACCTTC. This codes for CASSQVDRANYGYTF. Full variable domain (missing parts from reference TRBV14 and TRBJ1-2): EAGVTQFPSHSVIEKGQTVTLRCDPISGHDNLYWYRRVMGKEIKFLLHFVKESKQDESGMPNNRFLAERTGGTYSTLKVQPAELEDSGVYFCASSQVDRANYGYTFGSGTRLTVV.

This clone was detected only a few times. V usage is TRBV27 and J usage is TRBJ2-1; 8 bases fit TRBD2. The germline CDR1 and CDR2 sequences are MNHEY and SMNVEV (reference sequence). V lost 5 bases to trimming and J lost 8 bases; unmatched junction nucleotides: 8. The CDR3 spans 14 residues. The CDR3 here is CASSTPAGDYEQFF. The CDR3 nucleotides read TGTGCCAGCAGTACCCCAGCGGGAGACTATGAGCAGTTCTTC.

Written as DNA, the CDR3 is TGTGCCATCAGTGGGGACAGCCTGAACACTGAAGCTTTCTTT. It yields the protein CAISGDSLNTEAFF. The chain combines TRBV10-3 with TRBJ1-1, with TRBD1 matching 7 bases. The V gene's germline CDR1 is ENHRY and CDR2 SYGVKD. The CDR3 runs 14 residues. V trimming: 4 bases; J trimming: 0 bases; junction bases outside the gene matches: 2.

This clone was observed a handful of times. The genes are TRBV6-1 and TRBJ1-5; D may be TRBD1 (5 bases). This CDR3 region has 16 residues. Trimming took 5 bases from V and 3 from J, leaving 17 bases between them. The V gene's germline CDR1 is MNHNS and CDR2 SASEGT. CDR3 amino acids: CASSKGTLSNNQPQHF. The CDR3 bases are TGTGCCAGCAGTAAAGGGACCCTAAGTAACAATCAGCCCCAGCATTTT.

The genes are TRBV29-1 and TRBJ2-3, with D perhaps matching TRBD1 (5 bases). There are 13 residues in the CDR3. CDR1 SQVTM and CDR2 ANQGSEA come from the germline V gene. V lost 6 bases and J 1 base, leaving 11 bases between the germline ends. The CDR3 is CSVIRVGTDTQYF. The CDR3 DNA sequence: TGCAGCGTGATCAGGGTTGGCACAGATACGCAGTATTTT.

The chain has TRBV27 and TRBJ2-3; D ambiguous. The CDR3 runs 11 residues. The V gene lost 8 bases and the J gene lost 6 bases, with 9 bases spanning the gap. The germline gives CDR1 MNHEY, CDR2 SMNVEV (reference sequence). The CDR3 is CASPPGDTQYF. The CDR3 coding sequence is TGTGCCAGCCCACCTGGGGATACGCAGTATTTT.